These 15 T cell receptor beta chains originate from one sample sequenced in a study of cytomegalovirus exposure and HLA in healthy donors. The primer mix had 60 Vbeta and 13 Jbeta primers. The table came from immunoSEQ multiplex PCR; TCRdb's copy has only in-frame clones and leaves some out. The sample lists some 190,000 clones, roughly 76% occurring once. Sequences were obtained from PBMCs. The receptors stem from a woman in her 30s in good health and CMV-seropositive.

This chain uses TRBV30 with TRBJ2-7, with a possible D match to TRBD2 (6 bases). Germline V lookup: CDR1 GTSNPN, CDR2 SVGIG (reference sequence). CDR3 size: 16 residues. Trimming pared 2 bases from V and 6 bases from J, leaving 23 bases between. The CDR3 DNA follows: TGTGCCTGGAGTAAAAATGGGCCCGGGACTCCGCCCGAGCAGTACTTC. Protein sequence: CAWSKNGPGTPPEQYF.

This chain links TRBV6-5 with TRBJ1-2; 9 nucleotides align to TRBD1. Looked up from germline, CDR1 is MNHEY and CDR2 is SVGAGI. This CDR3 comprises 13 residues. The J segment lost 2 bases and the V segment lost 7 bases, leaving 2 bases of the junction unmatched. The CDR3 DNA is TGTGCCAGCACGACAGGGGGGAACTATGGCTACACCTTC. It encodes CASTTGGNYGYTF.

The chain carries TRBV18 and TRBJ1-3; 7 nucleotides agree with TRBD1. With 6 bases clipped from V and 0 bases from J, the junction kept 5 bases outside the gene matches. This CDR3 comprises 15 residues. The germline V gene encodes CDR1 KGHSH and CDR2 LQKENI. CDR3 DNA: TGTGCCAGCTCGGGACAGTTTAGCTCTGGAAACACCATATATTTT. Translating gives CASSGQFSSGNTIYF.

The V gene is TRBV27, the J gene TRBJ1-1; D perhaps matches TRBD1 (6 bases). This CDR3 spans 15 amino acids. Germline assignment: CDR1 MNHEY and CDR2 SMNVEV (reference sequence). The V end was cut by 10 bases, the J end by 2 bases, with 20 bases between. Here the CDR3 reads CATLDGGLGNTEAFF. The CDR3 region has the DNA TGTGCCACCTTAGACGGGGGGCTCGGTAACACTGAAGCTTTCTTT.

CDR3: CASSSTGTTVSNQPQHF. The CDR3 DNA reads as TGTGCCAGCAGCTCAACTGGGACAACAGTTAGCAATCAGCCCCAGCATTTT. This chain uses TRBV7-9 with TRBJ1-5; D possibly corresponds to TRBD1 (6 bases). This CDR3 is built from 17 residues. The germline V gene encodes CDR1 SEHNR and CDR2 FQNEAQ (reference sequence). V was cut by 4 bases and J by 0 bases, with 16 bases left in between.

This chain links TRBV19 with TRBJ1-5, with TRBD1 identical over 8 bases. The CDR3 runs 16 residues. Germline lookup yields CDR1 LNHDA and CDR2 SQIVND (reference sequence). V shed 6 bases, J shed 1 base, and the junction held 8 bases outside the gene matches. The CDR3 sequence is CASSSPGDRSNQPQHF. CDR3 DNA sequence: TGTGCCAGTAGCTCCCCCGGGGACAGGAGCAATCAGCCCCAGCATTTT. The whole variable domain, remainder taken from reference TRBV19 and TRBJ1-5, is DGGITQSPKYLFRKEGQNVTLSCEQNLNHDAMYWYRQDPGQGLRLIYYSQIVNDFQKGDIAEGYSVSREKKESFPLTVTSAQKNPTAFYLCASSSPGDRSNQPQHFGDGTRLSIL.

This clone has a single count. The rearrangement joins TRBV5-4 to TRBJ2-3; no clear D gene. V lost 2 bases and J 4 bases, leaving 5 bases between the germline ends. The CDR3 covers 12 residues. Germline-derived CDR1 and CDR2 are SGHNT and YYREEE (reference sequence). In nucleotides, the CDR3 is TGTGCCAGCAGCTTCTTAGCAGATACGCAGTATTTT. It specifies CASSFLADTQYF. Full variable domain (remainder filled in from reference TRBV5-4 and TRBJ2-3): ETGVTQSPTHLIKTRGQQVTLRCSSQSGHNTVSWYQQALGQGPQFIFQYYREEENGRGNFPPRFSGLQFPNYSSELNVNALELDDSALYLCASSFLADTQYFGPGTRLTVL.

A few counts support this clone. The chain recombines TRBV27 with TRBJ2-2; a possible D gene is TRBD1 (6 bases). Germline CDR1 is MNHEY and CDR2 is SMNVEV (reference sequence). V dropped 3 bases and J dropped 0 bases, with 14 bases sitting between them. CDR3 length: 17 residues. In DNA form, the CDR3 reads TGTGCCAGCAGTTTGTACAGGGCGATAGCGAACACCGGGGAGCTGTTTTTT. This translates into CASSLYRAIANTGELFF.

This sequence joins TRBV6-5 and TRBJ2-7; D may be TRBD2 (5 bases). V was pared by 9 bases and J by 2 bases, with 11 bases between. Germline lookup yields CDR1 MNHEY and CDR2 SVGAGI. The CDR3 consists of 12 residues. The CDR3 nucleotides are TGTGCCAGTTCCGGGAAAGCCTACGAGCAGTACTTC. This translates into CASSGKAYEQYF.

The rearrangement joins TRBV27 to TRBJ1-2; no clear D gene. Germline V gene lookup returns CDR1 MNHEY and CDR2 SMNVEV (reference sequence). The ends were cut back, 2 bases at V and 8 bases at J, with 12 bases in the middle. The CDR3 spans 13 residues. CDR3 bases: TGTGCCAGCAGTTTAACCCAGGCGTCGGGCTACACCTTC. Residues: CASSLTQASGYTF.

The V and J genes are TRBV2 and TRBJ1-1, with D unresolved. Germline V gene data show CDR1 as SNHLY and CDR2 as FYNNEI. This CDR3 is 13 amino acids long. V was clipped by 2 bases and J by 7 bases, with 11 bases between them. As DNA, the CDR3 is TGTGCCAGCAGTGAAACGGAGGCGGGTGAAGCTTTCTTT. As protein: CASSETEAGEAFF.

On this clone: A junction end diverges from the germline sequence, so it may reflect a read error. This chain links TRBV28 with TRBJ1-4; 8 bases align to TRBD1. This CDR3 has 15 amino acids. Germline V gene data show CDR1 as MDHEN and CDR2 as SYDVKM. The chain's CDR3 is CAGSSGTGAEEKLFF. CDR3 DNA: TGTGCCGGCAGCTCCGGGACAGGAGCCGAGGAAAAACTGTTTTTT.

The chain links TRBV4-1 to TRBJ1-5; D gene uncertain. V lost 0 bases to trimming and J lost 0 bases, with 15 bases between them. CDR3 length: 18 amino acids. CDR1 is MGHRA and CDR2 is YSYEKL in the germline V gene. The CDR3 DNA is TGCGCCAGCAGCCAAGATGGAGGATTGAGATATAGCAATCAGCCCCAGCATTTT. Its translation: CASSQDGGLRYSNQPQHF.

This clone was observed a handful of times. The chain carries TRBV28 and TRBJ2-3, with a possible D match to TRBD2 (6 bases). V lost 4 bases and J lost 0, with 17 bases in between. Per the germline V gene, CDR1 is MDHEN and CDR2 is SYDVKM. The CDR3 consists of 17 residues. The CDR3 DNA reads as TGTGCCAGCAGTTCCCAGGGACTGGGCGGTAGCACAGATACGCAGTATTTT. Amino acid sequence: CASSSQGLGGSTDTQYF.

The chain uses TRBV9 and TRBJ2-3; D not resolved. Germline CDR1 and CDR2: SGDLS and YYNGEE. The CDR3 runs to 13 residues. The V end was cut by 1 base, the J end by 3 bases, with 6 bases between. This chain's CDR3 is CASSVSATDTQYF. CDR3 nucleotide sequence: TGTGCCAGCAGCGTAAGCGCAACAGATACGCAGTATTTT.